This T cell receptor beta chain is drawn from a study of naive and memory T cell subsets (dated by TCRdb to 2017 to 2019). A note on the overall study: The study applied an open-source, UMI-based TCR alpha and beta sequencing pipeline to sorted naive and memory peripheral blood T cell subsets. Complete agreement was observed between the functional CMV T cell responses and the IgG serology results. RNA was DNase-treated and reverse transcribed with TCR constant-region primers, mostly using SuperScript III.

Points the paper makes about the study in general: RNA-based TCR counts may be affected by expression changes linked to T cell activation and differentiation. In both CD4 and CD8 cells, going from naive through CM, EM and EMRA, the Gini index went up while Shannon and inverse Simpson diversity went down. After error correction, over 85% of naive TCR sequences appeared only once, giving much steeper abundance distributions than memory subsets. Each clonotype was defined as a single alpha or beta chain sequence rather than as a paired alpha/beta receptor. The repertoire findings for the naive and memory subsets could not be validated against a ground truth, as none was available. TCR abundance followed a power law whose exponent differed between naive and memory subsets but was consistent across the three individuals. A few larger clonotypes were found in naive repertoires, especially CD8, and these larger clonotypes were possibly memory cells re-expressing CD45RA.

Reading from cysteine to phenylalanine, the CDR3 counts 17 amino acids. Only the CDR3 portion is preserved as DNA: 51 bases, with reading frame beginning at the first base. At the junction V is shortened by 3 bases and J by 0 bases; bases outside the gene matches: 8. CDR1 and CDR2, per the germline V gene, are MGHRA and YSYEKL. A remark on this clonotype: Which antigen it targets is not known. No base quality information exists; no much larger clone differs at one position.

From the second PCR step onward, the TCR alpha chain libraries and the TCR beta chain libraries were amplified separately. The CMV status of each donor was determined by measuring IFNgamma production from CD4+ T cells after fresh PBMCs had been stimulated overnight with CMV viral lysate. CD4 T cells were positively selected using Miltenyi beads, after which CD8 T cells were positively selected from the CD4-negative fraction. After staining for CD3, CD4, CD8, CD45RA, CD27 and a live/dead dye, cells were sorted on a BD Aria II into four subsets based on CD45RA and CD27. A few healthy volunteers provided blood, and the blood of each volunteer was split into CD4 and CD8 T cells and then into four differentiation subsets. Approximately 120 ml of peripheral blood was drawn per donor, and PBMC were isolated by Ficoll-Paque PLUS density-gradient centrifugation. Sorted cells were lysed in RLT buffer, and RNA was extracted with a Qiagen RNeasy kit and stored at -80°C.

Libraries were prepared through UMI-ligation and nested PCR. An equimolar mix of two oligonucleotides covering both TRBC1 and TRBC2 was used as the beta constant-region primer. The ligated cDNA went through four rounds of PCR with nested alpha and beta constant-region primers together with the SP2 primer. T4 RNA ligase 1 ligated a single-stranded oligonucleotide carrying the SP2 primer and a 12-nucleotide UMI to the cDNA 3' end. The ligation reaction was kept at 16 degrees C for roughly 18-25 hours. PCR2 was typically run as a SYBR Green qPCR and stopped at a predetermined threshold to prevent over-amplification. Every purification after the first one was done using Agencourt AMPure XP magnetic beads. Library amounts were measured by Qubit and library quality was assessed on a TapeStation, where the main peak was expected at around 650 bp. Pooled libraries were sequenced on an Illumina MiSeq using v2 2x251 paired-end kits, and typically roughly 0.95-2.2 million reads were obtained per sample. Libraries were pooled at about 4.3 nM per sample, and about 4.5-7% PhiX was added to improve cluster recognition. Per the original workflow: V and J genes were assigned to Demultiplexor-processed FASTQ reads by Decombinator through tag matching, with a single base-pair mismatch being allowed. Collapsinator relied on UMIs to fix sequencing errors as well as frequency errors caused by PCR heterogeneity. CDR3Translator translated TCRs and extracted CDR3s from the conserved cysteine to the FGXG phenylalanine, flagging non-productive sequences. Gini, Shannon entropy and inverse Simpson indices were calculated on repertoires that had been subsampled to equal numbers of UMI-defined TCRs. Within the linear range, a power law was fitted to clonotype abundance distributions using maximum likelihood. Similar UMI counts, unique TCR numbers and clonal distributions were obtained with the pipeline and with MIGEC on one naive CD8 sample. One analysis removed from the naive repertoire any naive TCRs that were also found in any memory subset from the same donor. Repertoires were searched for around 7,300 CMV-associated CDR3 sequences compiled from VDJdb and a published dataset. TCRdb reran the public reads through fastp at Q25 and MiXCR, keeping productive beta chains. Rows are unified per CDR3 protein, each entry keeping the most common DNA and genes. The V and J calls follow TCRdb's processing rather than the paper's. The sample table lists 120,000 to 150,000 distinct CDR3 sequences, under 25% of them with a count of one. The ten biggest clones cover 0.085% to 0.11% of the sample.

Here the chain combines TRBV4-1 and TRBJ1-2; TRBD1 aligns with 9 central bases. Sequences were obtained from naive CD4+ T cells from blood. The cell subset or site label corresponds to: naive T cells, CD45RA high CD27+. The clonotype originates from a human donor in good health. The DNA is as follows: TGCGCCAGCAGCCACCCCGGACAGGGGCGAACTAACTATGGCTACACCTTC. Protein translation: CASSHPGQGRTNYGYTF.